The 17 T cell receptor beta chains in this list originate from one sample, sequenced in a study of human T cells and chemical hapten exposure. The time point: pre-sensitization, week 0. The treatment was: therapeutic diphenylcyclopropenone sensitization with weekly scalp DPC. TCRdb re-analysed the RACE reads in MiXCR, keeping a single row per CDR3 protein. Of 250,000 or so distinct CDR3 sequences in the sample, 7.5% to 9% are singletons; the top ten hold less than 3%. This specimen consisted of whole blood, obtained in connection with sensitization to the hapten diphenylcyclopropenone (DPC). Every receptor here comes from a woman aged 40 to 49 with alopecia areata. Some clones in this sample may be carry-over from other donors' samples.

The V call is TRBV25-1, the J call TRBJ1-1; TRBD1 might be the D (6 bases). V lost 0 bases, J lost 1 base, and 12 bases lay in between. The CDR3 has 16 residues. The V gene's germline CDR1 is MGHDK and CDR2 SYGVNS. CDR3 in amino acids: CASSEYSDRPNTEAFF. The CDR3 DNA reads TGTGCCAGCAGTGAATACTCGGACAGACCGAACACTGAAGCTTTCTTT.

In this sample, this clonotype turned up a few times. J is TRBJ1-6 and V is TRBV6-5; maybe TRBD1 (6 bases). Trimming took off 0 bases at V and 10 bases at J, with 13 bases between the two ends. Germline V CDR1 and CDR2: MNHEY, SVGAGI. The CDR3 length is 15 residues. As DNA, the CDR3 is TGTGCCAGCAGTTACTCGCCCTCAGGGGAATCACCCCTCCACTTT. Its translation: CASSYSPSGESPLHF.

The chain joins TRBV2 to TRBJ2-1; the match to TRBD2 covers 10 bases. CDR1 is SNHLY and CDR2 is FYNNEI in the germline V gene. V lost 3 bases to trimming and J lost 5 bases; unmatched junction nucleotides: 10. This CDR3 is built from 17 residues. CDR3 nucleotide sequence: TGTGCCAGCAGTGAGCTGGGCGGACTAGCGGCAAACAATGAGCAGTTCTTC. The encoded protein is CASSELGGLAANNEQFF.

This chain connects TRBV5-1 to TRBJ1-1; D possibly corresponds to TRBD1 (6 bases). The length of the CDR3 is 14 residues. The V and J ends lost 0 bases and 5 bases respectively, with 11 bases between them. CDR1 SGHRS and CDR2 YFSETQ come from the germline V gene. CDR3 DNA: TGCGCCAGCAGCTTGGGGGACACTAATACTGAAGCTTTCTTT. This codes for CASSLGDTNTEAFF. The full variable domain, rest sourced from reference TRBV5-1 and TRBJ1-1, is KAGVTQTPRYLIKTRGQQVTLSCSPISGHRSVSWYQQTPGQGLQFLFEYFSETQRNKGNFPGRFSGRQFSNSRSEMNVSTLELGDSALYLCASSLGDTNTEAFFGQGTRLTVV.

The table lists this clonotype with many counts. The chain recombines TRBV28 with TRBJ2-1; D is perhaps TRBD2 (5 bases). The CDR3 has 17 residues. V lost 6 bases to trimming and J lost 0 bases, with 18 bases between them. CDR1 is MDHEN, CDR2 SYDVKM, per germline. As DNA, the CDR3 is TGTGCCAGCAGCGAGGGTGGGCTTTCCAGCTCCTACAATGAGCAGTTCTTC. Translating gives CASSEGGLSSSYNEQFF.

The gene calls are TRBV28 and TRBJ2-6, with D possibly TRBD1 on 5 matching bases. V was clipped by 4 bases and J by 3 bases, with 16 bases between them. Germline V CDR1 and CDR2: MDHEN, SYDVKM. CDR3 length: 17 amino acids. The DNA of the CDR3 is TGTGCCAGCAGTTCCCCGGCAGGGTTAGGTGGGGCCAACGTCCTGACTTTC. Amino acids: CASSSPAGLGGANVLTF.

This clonotype was seen repeatedly, ten times or more. The rearrangement uses TRBV24-1 and TRBJ2-2, with 10 bases identical to TRBD1. This CDR3 is built from 16 residues. J lost 4 bases, V lost 3 bases, and 4 bases had no gene match. Germline lookup yields CDR1 KGHDR and CDR2 SFDVKD. CDR3 sequence reads: CATSDPGQGTTGELFF. DNA for the CDR3: TGTGCCACCAGTGATCCGGGACAGGGGACCACCGGGGAGCTGTTTTTT.

This chain joins TRBV6-2 or TRBV6-3 and TRBJ2-1, with D possibly being TRBD2 (5 bases). This CDR3 region has 14 residues. Germline CDR1 and CDR2: MNHEY and SVGEGT. Trimming removed 4 bases at V and 7 bases at J, with 14 bases between. CDR3 amino acids: CASSSPRTGNEQFF. The CDR3 DNA reads TGTGCCAGCAGTTCCCCCCGGACTGGAAATGAGCAGTTCTTC.

The CDR3 protein is CASSHGQGRNSPLHF. The CDR3 bases are TGTGCCAGCAGCCACGGACAGGGAAGAAATTCACCCCTCCACTTT. This chain uses TRBV7-9 with TRBJ1-6, with TRBD1 matching over 8 bases. V was clipped by 5 bases and J by 7 bases; unmatched bases: 7. CDR3 length: 15 residues. Germline V CDR1 and CDR2: SEHNR, FQNEAQ (reference sequence).

This clonotype has just a few counts. The CDR3 DNA sequence: TGCGCCAGCAGCCTCCGTGATAGCGAATACAAGTTCTTC. Amino acid sequence: CASSLRDSEYKFF. The rearrangement uses TRBV10-2 and TRBJ2-1; D possibly corresponds to TRBD2 (5 bases). The CDR3 spans 13 residues. Germline V lookup: CDR1 WSHSY, CDR2 SAAADI. V was shortened by 6 bases and J by 14 bases, with 20 bases between the two germline ends.

This clonotype appeared a few times. J is TRBJ2-1 and V is TRBV20-1, with TRBD2 matching 9 bases. The CDR3 has 14 amino acids. Per germline, CDR1 DFQATT and CDR2 SNEGSKA (reference sequence). The J segment lost 1 base and the V segment lost 5 bases, leaving 3 bases of the junction unmatched. CDR3 residues: CSAVAGVSYNEQFF. The CDR3, as DNA: TGCAGTGCTGTAGCGGGAGTTTCCTACAATGAGCAGTTCTTC.

This clonotype was seen more than once but under ten times. The gene calls are TRBV20-1 and TRBJ1-5; D is unresolved. This CDR3 has 13 residues. Germline assignment: CDR1 DFQATT and CDR2 SNEGSKA (reference sequence). Trimming removed 1 base at V and 0 bases at J, with 4 bases between. For the CDR3, the DNA is TGCAGTGCTAGAGGAGATAGCAATCAGCCCCAGCATTTT. This gives the protein CSARGDSNQPQHF.

V usage is TRBV12-3 or TRBV12-4 and J usage is TRBJ2-2; D might be TRBD1 (6 bases). The CDR3 is 15 residues long. The V end was cut by 0 bases, the J end by 6 bases, with 11 bases between. The CDR3 sequence: CASSLAQGRAGELFF. In DNA, the CDR3 is TGTGCCAGCAGTTTAGCACAGGGACGTGCCGGGGAGCTGTTTTTT.

The chain couples TRBV6-2 or TRBV6-3 to TRBJ1-2; no definite D call. Deletions cut 6 bases from V and 4 bases from J, with 15 bases between. Germline V CDR1 and CDR2: MNHEY, SVGEGT. The CDR3 is made up of 14 amino acids. The CDR3 here is CASRGSARGYGYTF. In DNA, the CDR3 is TGTGCCAGCAGGGGATCAGCCCGGGGCTATGGCTACACCTTC.

The chain uses TRBV6-2 or TRBV6-3 and TRBJ2-1; 12 bases agree with TRBD2. CDR3 length equals 16 residues. Germline CDR1 and CDR2: MNHEY and SVGEGT. After removal of 7 bases from V and 6 bases from J, the junction contained 10 bases not matched to a gene. The CDR3 sequence: CASTPTGTSGSNEQFF. In DNA, the CDR3 is TGTGCCAGCACACCCACCGGGACTAGCGGGTCCAATGAGCAGTTCTTC.

In this sample, this clonotype turned up many times. The chain is built from TRBV6-1 and TRBJ1-3; D call uncertain. The V end lost 6 bases, the J end lost 4 bases, and 13 bases lay between the germline ends. The CDR3 contains 14 residues. The germline V gene encodes CDR1 MNHNS and CDR2 SASEGT. CDR3 sequence reads: CASRTTAYGNTIYF. For the CDR3, the DNA is TGTGCCAGCAGGACGACTGCTTACGGAAACACCATATATTTT.

This sequence joins TRBV12-3 or TRBV12-4 and TRBJ1-2; 9 nucleotides agree with TRBD1. The V and J ends lost 7 bases and 7 bases, in that order; junction bases with no gene match: 13. CDR3 length equals 15 residues. In nucleotides, the CDR3 is TGTGCCAGCACCCCTTTGGGACAGGGCTTTCGTGGCTACACCTTC. It yields the protein CASTPLGQGFRGYTF.